This T cell receptor beta chain was obtained from a study of cytotoxic CD8 clonotypes in ibrutinib-treated CLL. Background on the study: Response sampling occurred after a median 12 months of treatment (range 6 to 36). Sample averages reached 260,000 or so productive templates and some 86,000 productive rearrangements.

Regarding the study as a whole: Clonality correlated strongly with circulating CD8+ T cells and exceeded age-matched healthy donors at baseline. Public clonotypes, rarely seen, contracted or held steady on treatment.

As to this clone: The antigen is undetermined.

Germline CDR1 reads KGHSH; CDR2 reads LQKENI. Trimming pared 4 bases from V and 8 bases from J, leaving 13 bases between. This CDR3 has 13 residues. Some clones are missing from TCRdb's copy, which holds only in-frame ones; the method was immunoSEQ multiplex PCR. Among roughly 330,000 clones listed, roughly 70% were seen once. The specimen comprised PBMCs, sampled after 36 months of ibrutinib treatment. The TCR comes from a human donor with chronic lymphocytic leukemia. The V call is TRBV18, the J call TRBJ2-3; the D is unclear. In DNA form, the CDR3 reads TGTGCCAGCTCACGACTCCGCGCTGCTACGCAGTATTTT. Its translation: CASSRLRAATQYF.